This T cell receptor beta chain appears in the sequencing data of a study of blood T cell repertoires in COVID-19. In the study overall: Donors in the United States, Italy and Spain gave samples during acute or convalescent COVID-19. Sources were T cells, B-cell-depleted T cells, or PBMCs; the material itself was cDNA or gDNA.

Enrollment of patients from Seattle took place during active infection, with longitudinal follow-up. The CDR3 runs to 19 residues. The junction had 18 bases not matched to a gene; V was cut back by 1 base and J by 6 bases. Germline V gene data show CDR1 as SGHVS and CDR2 as FQNEAQ. Original processing methods: From reference gene primer amplification, estimates of nucleated cell counts were derived. Sequenced by immunoSEQ multiplex PCR; TCRdb stores in-frame clones only, minus some. V and J calls and clone size follow that table, whereas D and trimming were derived from the DNA. The sample lists roughly 250,000 clones, around 82% occurring once.

This clonotype was obtained from a human donor with COVID-19, enrolled during active disease. The donor label of this sample is uncertain. The sequenced sample was peripheral blood. The chain has TRBV7-8 and TRBJ2-7; 10 bases are a match to TRBD2. CDR3 sequence (DNA): TGTGCCAGCAGCTTAGTAAGTGGTGGTCTAGCGGGAGTCCTATCCGAGCAGTACTTC. The encoded protein is CASSLVSGGLAGVLSEQYF. Variable domain in full (rest from reference TRBV7-8 and TRBJ2-7): GAGVSQSPRYKVAKRGQDVALRCDPISGHVSLFWYQQALGQGPEFLTYFQNEAQLDKSGLPSDRFFAERPEGSVSTLKIQRTQQEDSAVYLCASSLVSGGLAGVLSEQYFGPGTRLTVT.